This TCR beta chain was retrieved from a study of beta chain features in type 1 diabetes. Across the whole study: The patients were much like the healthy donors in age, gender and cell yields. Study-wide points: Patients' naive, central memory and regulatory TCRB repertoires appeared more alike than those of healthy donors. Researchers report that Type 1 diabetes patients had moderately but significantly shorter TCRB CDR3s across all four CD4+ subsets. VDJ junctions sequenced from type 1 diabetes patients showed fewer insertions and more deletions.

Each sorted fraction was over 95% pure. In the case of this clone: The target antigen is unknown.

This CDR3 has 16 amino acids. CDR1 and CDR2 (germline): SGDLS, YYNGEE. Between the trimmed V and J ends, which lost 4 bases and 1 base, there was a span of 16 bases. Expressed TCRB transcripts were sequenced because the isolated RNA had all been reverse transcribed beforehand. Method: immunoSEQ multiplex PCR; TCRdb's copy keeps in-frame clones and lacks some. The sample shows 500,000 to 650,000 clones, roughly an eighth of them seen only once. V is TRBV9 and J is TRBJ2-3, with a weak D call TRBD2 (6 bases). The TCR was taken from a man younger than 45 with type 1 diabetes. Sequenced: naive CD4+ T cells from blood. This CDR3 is CASSRTKASGTDTQYF. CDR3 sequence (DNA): TGTGCCAGCAGCCGAACAAAGGCTAGCGGCACAGATACGCAGTATTTT.